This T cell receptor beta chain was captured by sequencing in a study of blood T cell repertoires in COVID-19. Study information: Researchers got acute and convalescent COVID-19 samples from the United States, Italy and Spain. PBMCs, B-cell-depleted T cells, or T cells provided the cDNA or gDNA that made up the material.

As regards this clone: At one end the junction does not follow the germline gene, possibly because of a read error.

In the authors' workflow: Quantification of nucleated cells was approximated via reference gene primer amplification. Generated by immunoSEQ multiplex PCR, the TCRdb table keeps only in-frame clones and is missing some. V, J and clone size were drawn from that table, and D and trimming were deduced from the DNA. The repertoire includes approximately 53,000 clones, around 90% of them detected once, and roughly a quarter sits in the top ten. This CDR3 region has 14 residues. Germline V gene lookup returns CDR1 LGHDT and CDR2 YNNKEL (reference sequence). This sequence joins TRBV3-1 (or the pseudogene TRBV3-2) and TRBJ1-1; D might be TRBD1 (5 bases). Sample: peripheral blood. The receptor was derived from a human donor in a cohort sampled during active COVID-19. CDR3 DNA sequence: TGTGCCAGCACCCAATCAGGGAAGAACACTGAAGCTTTCTTT. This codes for CASTQSGKNTEAFF.